The 30 T cell receptor beta chains given below trace back to one sample, sequenced in a study of cytomegalovirus exposure and HLA in healthy donors. The PCR made use of 60 Vbeta and 13 Jbeta primers. TCRdb's table, derived via immunoSEQ multiplex PCR, lists solely in-frame clones and lacks some. The sample holds around 100,000 clones, 80% seen once. The sequenced sample was PBMCs. The receptors originated from a man aged 25-45 years in good health and CMV-seronegative.

CDR3 nucleotide sequence: TGTGCCAGCAGCATCTACAGGGACCAGCCCCAGCATTTT. It codes for CASSIYRDQPQHF. V usage is TRBV7-2 and J usage is TRBJ1-5; tentative D call: TRBD1 (6 bases). The CDR3 has 13 residues. V shed 5 bases and J shed 7 bases, with 12 bases lying between them. Germline CDR1 and CDR2: SGHTA and FQGNSA.

The chain combines TRBV29-1 with TRBJ2-5, with TRBD1 matching 8 bases. CDR1 and CDR2 (germline): SQVTM, ANQGSEA. V shed 1 base and J 6 bases; nucleotides not matched to a gene: 7. This CDR3 has 14 residues. The CDR3 DNA sequence: TGCAGCGTTGAAGCTTGGGACAGGCCTCAGACCCAGTACTTC. This codes for CSVEAWDRPQTQYF.

The chain has TRBV25-1 and TRBJ2-3; the match to TRBD1 covers 7 bases. CDR3 length: 14 residues. CDR1 and CDR2 (germline): MGHDK, SYGVNS. The ends lost 3 bases at V and 7 bases at J; junction bases unmatched: 7. As DNA, the CDR3 is TGTGCCAGCAGTGACACAGGGGTAGGAAATACGCAGTATTTT. Its translation is CASSDTGVGNTQYF.

This clone showed up just a few times. This chain uses TRBV6-5 with TRBJ1-6; D remains unclear. CDR3 length: 15 residues. V was clipped by 7 bases and J by 0 bases, with 10 bases between them. The V gene's germline CDR1 is MNHEY and CDR2 SVGAGI. The CDR3, as DNA: TGTGCCAGCAATTCTGCCAGCTCCTATAATTCACCCCTCCACTTT. This gives the protein CASNSASSYNSPLHF.

The rearrangement links TRBV5-1 to TRBJ1-1, with TRBD1 matching over 9 bases. Trimming at V came to 4 bases and at J to 4 bases, leaving 11 bases not matched to a gene. Looked up from germline, CDR1 is SGHRS and CDR2 is YFSETQ. CDR3 length: 16 residues. CDR3 loop: CASSLTQGAFITEAFF. CDR3 DNA: TGCGCCAGCAGCCTGACACAGGGGGCTTTCATCACTGAAGCTTTCTTT.

The V call is TRBV30, the J call TRBJ1-1; D possibly corresponds to TRBD1 (6 bases). CDR3 length equals 13 residues. V was pared by 1 base and J by 1 base, with 7 bases between. Germline V lookup: CDR1 GTSNPN, CDR2 SVGIG (reference sequence). The CDR3 spells CAWSGTANTEAFF. The CDR3 coding sequence is TGTGCCTGGAGTGGGACAGCGAACACTGAAGCTTTCTTT.

In its sample, this clone was seen a few times. The chain carries TRBV7-8 and TRBJ1-4; a possible D gene is TRBD1 (5 bases). This CDR3 region has 15 residues. Trimming stripped 1 base from V and 8 bases from J, with 14 bases between. CDR1 and CDR2 from the germline V gene are SGHVS and FQNEAQ. The CDR3 DNA sequence: TGTGCCAGCAGCTTAGTGGGGGGGGTGGGCGAAAAACTGTTTTTT. It is translated as CASSLVGGVGEKLFF. Together with reference TRBV7-8 and TRBJ1-4, the CDR3 gives the full variable domain: GAGVSQSPRYKVAKRGQDVALRCDPISGHVSLFWYQQALGQGPEFLTYFQNEAQLDKSGLPSDRFFAERPEGSVSTLKIQRTQQEDSAVYLCASSLVGGVGEKLFFGSGTQLSVL.

The chain employs TRBV27 and TRBJ1-3; a weak D match, TRBD1 (5 bases). This CDR3 spans 17 amino acids. The V gene lost 5 bases and the J gene lost 0 bases, with 17 bases spanning the gap. Per the germline V gene, CDR1 is MNHEY and CDR2 is SMNVEV (reference sequence). The CDR3: CASSPYPRDFSGNTIYF. DNA for the CDR3: TGTGCCAGCAGTCCGTACCCAAGGGACTTCTCTGGAAACACCATATATTTT.

This clone turned up a few times. This rearrangement joins TRBV19 to TRBJ1-5, with 7 bases matching TRBD1. CDR3 length equals 15 residues. Germline V gene lookup returns CDR1 LNHDA and CDR2 SQIVND (reference sequence). V dropped 1 base and J dropped 7; count of bases not matched to a gene: 7. CDR3 residues: CASSIVQTGPQPQHF. CDR3 nucleotides: TGTGCCAGTAGTATAGTTCAGACAGGGCCCCAGCCCCAGCATTTT.

V gene TRBV7-8 combines with J gene TRBJ1-1; D is possibly TRBD1 (6 bases). The V end lost 5 bases, the J end lost 7 bases, and 8 bases lay between the germline ends. In germline, CDR1 is SGHVS, CDR2 FQNEAQ. This CDR3 is 11 amino acids long. The CDR3 here is CASSQDSEAFF. The CDR3 region has the DNA TGTGCCAGCAGCCAGGACAGTGAAGCTTTCTTT.

The gene calls are TRBV6-4 and TRBJ1-3; D gene unclear. V was pared by 5 bases and J by 0 bases, with 8 bases between. Per germline, CDR1 MRHNA and CDR2 SNTAGT. The CDR3 has 14 amino acids. The DNA of the CDR3 is TGTGCCAGCAGTCGGTCTAGCTCTGGAAACACCATATATTTT. It yields the protein CASSRSSSGNTIYF.

This rearrangement joins TRBV29-1 to TRBJ2-7; D gene unclear. The CDR3 is 11 residues long. Deletions cut 4 bases from V and 4 bases from J, with 8 bases between. CDR1 is SQVTM, CDR2 ANQGSEA, per germline. The CDR3 region is CSVGASYEQYF. The CDR3 DNA follows: TGCAGCGTTGGTGCTAGTTACGAGCAGTACTTC.

V is TRBV2 and J is TRBJ1-1; possibly TRBD1 for D (5 bases). The CDR3 covers 15 residues. The V gene's germline CDR1 is SNHLY and CDR2 FYNNEI. The V and J ends lost 0 bases and 3 bases respectively, with 11 bases between them. DNA for the CDR3: TGTGCCAGCAGTGAAGCCGGGGGAAGAGACACTGAAGCTTTCTTT. This encodes CASSEAGGRDTEAFF.

This chain joins TRBV11-2 and TRBJ2-3; 7 nucleotides match TRBD1. Trimming at V came to 5 bases and at J to 0 bases, leaving 5 bases not matched to a gene. Germline V gives CDR1 SGHAT, CDR2 FQNNGV. The CDR3 totals 15 residues. The DNA for the CDR3 is TGTGCCAGCAGCCTCTGGACAGGAAGCACAGATACGCAGTATTTT. Translation: CASSLWTGSTDTQYF.

This rearrangement joins TRBV7-9 to TRBJ2-3; D possibly corresponds to TRBD1 (6 bases). Per the germline V gene, CDR1 is SEHNR and CDR2 is FQNEAQ (reference sequence). Trimming shortened V by 5 bases and J by 5 bases, and 11 bases separated the two germline ends. This CDR3 contains 13 residues. Here the CDR3 reads CASSGEGGDTQYF. The CDR3, as DNA: TGTGCCAGCAGCGGGGAAGGGGGAGATACGCAGTATTTT.

V usage is TRBV29-1 and J usage is TRBJ2-7; perhaps TRBD1 as D (6 bases). Trimming shortened V by 6 bases and J by 4 bases, and 13 bases separated the two germline ends. This CDR3 is 12 amino acids long. Germline V gene sequence: CDR1 SQVTM, CDR2 ANQGSEA. The CDR3 DNA follows: TGCAGCGTGCTGGACAGACTTTACGAGCAGTACTTC. Encoded protein: CSVLDRLYEQYF.

The V and J genes are TRBV7-8 and TRBJ1-1; D might be TRBD1 (6 bases). CDR3 size: 11 residues. Trimming took 8 bases from V and 6 from J, leaving 10 bases between them. Germline V lookup: CDR1 SGHVS, CDR2 FQNEAQ. In DNA, the CDR3 is TGTGCCAGCGTGTGGGGGCCTGAAGCTTTCTTT. Its translation is CASVWGPEAFF.

The CDR3 sequence is CASSLTDWFYEQYF. CDR3 in DNA: TGTGCCAGCAGCTTGACGGACTGGTTCTACGAGCAGTACTTC. This chain links TRBV5-5 with TRBJ2-7, with a possible D match to TRBD2 (5 bases). The CDR3 is 14 residues long. Trimming took off 1 base at V and 3 bases at J, with 11 bases between the two ends. The germline CDR1 and CDR2 sequences are SGHKS and YYEKEE (reference sequence).

In its sample, this clone was seen once. The chain carries TRBV7-9 and TRBJ2-3; D is uncertain. CDR1 and CDR2 (germline): SEHNR, FQNEAQ (reference sequence). V was clipped by 3 bases and J by 2 bases, with 9 bases between them. The CDR3 totals 14 residues. In nucleotides, the CDR3 is TGTGCCAGCAGCTTGGCGGCCACCACAGATACGCAGTATTTT. As protein: CASSLAATTDTQYF.

The rearrangement links TRBV25-1 to TRBJ2-7; D may be TRBD2 (6 bases). The V gene lost 4 bases and the J gene lost 2 bases, with 15 bases spanning the gap. The CDR3 runs 15 residues. The germline V gene encodes CDR1 MGHDK and CDR2 SYGVNS. CDR3 in DNA: TGTGCCAGCAGTGGGCACGGGACTCACACCTACGAGCAGTACTTC. This gives the protein CASSGHGTHTYEQYF.

The rearrangement links TRBV5-4 to TRBJ2-5; D is ambiguous. V was shortened by 4 bases and J by 0 bases, with 4 bases between the two germline ends. CDR1 and CDR2 from the germline V gene are SGHNT and YYREEE (reference sequence). The CDR3 length is 12 residues. CDR3 in DNA: TGTGCCAGCAGCCGCGACCAAGAGACCCAGTACTTC. Amino acids: CASSRDQETQYF.

This clone appeared once. The chain recombines TRBV27 with TRBJ2-3; D possibly corresponds to TRBD2 (5 bases). This CDR3 has 14 amino acids. From germline, CDR1 is MNHEY and CDR2 SMNVEV (reference sequence). Trimming removed 3 bases at V and 8 bases at J, with 15 bases between. Here the CDR3 reads CASSFQLGGGTQYF. The CDR3 DNA reads as TGTGCCAGCAGTTTCCAACTAGGTGGTGGTACGCAGTATTTT.

V usage is TRBV30 and J usage is TRBJ2-1; TRBD1 agrees at 8 bases. Unmatched junction bases numbered 3, after V lost 5 bases and J lost 3 bases. Germline V gene data show CDR1 as GTSNPN and CDR2 as SVGIG (reference sequence). The length of the CDR3 is 13 residues. CDR3 coding DNA: TGTGCCTGGGGACAGGGTCGCTACAATGAGCAGTTCTTC. Protein product: CAWGQGRYNEQFF.

The V call is TRBV7-3, the J call TRBJ2-1; 9 positions agree with TRBD2. Germline V gene sequence: CDR1 SGHTA, CDR2 FQGTGA. This CDR3 is 15 amino acids long. V was clipped by 0 bases and J by 3 bases; unmatched bases: 0. The chain's CDR3 is CASSLTRGGYNEQFF. The DNA for the CDR3 is TGTGCCAGCAGCTTAACGCGGGGGGGCTACAATGAGCAGTTCTTC.

The gene calls are TRBV21-1 and TRBJ2-5; the table's TRBD2 call for D was not verified on the DNA. TRBV21-1 is given as a pseudogene. The CDR3 totals 14 residues. The CDR3 DNA sequence: TGTGCCAGCAGCAAAGCCGGGTCCGGGGAGACCCAGTACTTC. Its protein product is CASSKAGSGETQYF.

There are a few counts of this clone. The V gene is TRBV10-3, the J gene TRBJ1-1, with D perhaps matching TRBD1 (5 bases). In germline, CDR1 is ENHRY, CDR2 SYGVKD. This CDR3 is 13 amino acids long. Trimming removed 5 bases from V and 7 bases from J, with 14 bases in between. The CDR3 coding sequence is TGTGCCATCAGTCCCCCGGACACAGATGAAGCTTTCTTT. Encoded protein: CAISPPDTDEAFF.

The chain joins TRBV6-6 to TRBJ1-4; TRBD1 matches 7 bases. The length of the CDR3 is 14 residues. The junction had 4 bases not matched to a gene; V was cut back by 0 bases and J by 9 bases. Germline assignment: CDR1 MNHNY and CDR2 SVGAGI (reference sequence). The CDR3 sequence is CASSYSRQGKKLFF. CDR3 sequence (DNA): TGTGCCAGCAGTTACTCACGACAGGGTAAAAAACTGTTTTTT.

The chain combines TRBV28 with TRBJ2-6; weak D call: TRBD1 (6 bases). Germline V CDR1 and CDR2: MDHEN, SYDVKM. CDR3 size: 18 residues. V lost 2 bases to trimming and J lost 3 bases, with 17 bases between them. In DNA form, the CDR3 reads TGTGCCAGCAGTTTACTCCACCTTACAGGGAATGGGGCCAACGTCCTGACTTTC. Translated, it gives CASSLLHLTGNGANVLTF.

V usage is TRBV10-2 and J usage is TRBJ2-2, with D possibly being TRBD1 (7 bases). Per the germline V gene, CDR1 is WSHSY and CDR2 is SAAADI. Trimming took 3 bases from V and 2 from J, leaving 10 bases between them. CDR3 size: 15 residues. The CDR3 DNA follows: TGCGCCAGCAGTGACAGGGGGGTAAACACCGGGGAGCTGTTTTTT. Its translation: CASSDRGVNTGELFF.

The CDR3 bases are TGTGCCAGCAGTGAATTAATGGGGCGGGGGACCGGGGAGCTGTTTTTT. Translated, it gives CASSELMGRGTGELFF. V gene TRBV25-1 combines with J gene TRBJ2-2, with 7 bases lining up with TRBD2. The CDR3 loop spans 16 amino acids. Germline-derived CDR1 and CDR2 are MGHDK and SYGVNS. V lost 1 base to trimming and J lost 5 bases; unmatched junction nucleotides: 7.